This T cell receptor beta chain was recovered during a study of blood T cell repertoires in COVID-19. The overall study: Whether acute or convalescent, the COVID-19 samples came from the United States, Italy and Spain. T cells, B-cell-depleted T cells, or PBMCs provided the cDNA or gDNA that served as material.

How the authors handled the data: For nucleated cells, counts were estimated from reference gene primer amplification. Libraries were prepared by immunoSEQ multiplex PCR; TCRdb keeps only in-frame clonotypes and omits some of them. For V, J and clone size, that table is used; D and trimming come from the DNA. The top ten clones hold roughly 2% of a sample with more than 100,000 clones, over 70% of them seen once. V was clipped by 7 bases and J by 7 bases; unmatched bases: 10. The CDR3 has 14 residues. Per the germline V gene, CDR1 is SNHLY and CDR2 is FYNNEI. This clonotype originated in a man between 65 and 85 years old with acute or convalescent COVID-19. Sequencing input: peripheral blood. The J gene is TRBJ1-5, the V gene TRBV2; TRBD1 aligns across 7 bases. CDR3 bases: TGTGCCAGCAATTTAGGCCCAGGGGGGCAGCCCCAGCATTTT. It is translated as CASNLGPGGQPQHF.